This T cell receptor (beta chain) came from a study of regulatory T cells in long-lasting Graves disease. V lost 5 bases, J lost 7 bases, and 5 bases stayed unmatched. Germline CDR1 LNHDA, CDR2 SQIVND (reference sequence). The CDR3 contains 13 residues. Building the TCR beta libraries relied on iRepertoire HTBI primers, and CDR3 regions underwent Arm-PCR. MiXCR, run by TCRdb on the multiplex PCR reads, gives a single entry per CDR3 protein. Of just over 600,000 distinct CDR3 sequences in the sample, 15% to 20% are singletons; the top ten hold more than 15%. The time point here: newly diagnosed GD, antithyroid drugs for less than 3 months. The TCR library was made from RNA that had been extracted from PBMCs in TRIzol. The sample was also reused in another study, on T cells in Graves' hyperthyroidism and ophthalmopathy. This second report adds: Most expanded thyroid clonotypes above 0.001 recurred in blood. Model-based prediction identified ophthalmopathy a median 6.5 months prior to its onset.

Sequencing was performed on peripheral blood mononuclear cells (PBMCs), taken at new diagnosis, from a patient treated with antithyroid drugs. The rearrangement uses TRBV19 and TRBJ1-2; 9 positions agree with TRBD1. The TCR sequence derives from a woman aged 25 to 39 with Graves disease. The CDR3 DNA reads as TGTGCCAGTAGTCCTGGACAGGGGTTTGGCTACACCTTC. Its translation: CASSPGQGFGYTF.